A single sample gave rise to the 19 T cell receptor beta chains below, sequenced in a study of graft-versus-host responses after intestinal transplantation. These TCRs' antigens remain unknown. Generated by immunoSEQ multiplex PCR, the TCRdb table keeps only in-frame clones and is missing some. The sample has some 81,000 clones, roughly 89% seen once. The sample consisted of unstimulated CD4+ T cells sorted from spleen or lymph node cells, taken before intestinal transplant. Source of these receptors: a human donor who received an intestinal transplant.

The genes are TRBV7-9 and TRBJ2-7; TRBD1 agrees at 7 bases. The V gene end was trimmed by 5 bases and the J gene end by 4 bases; junction bases not matched to a gene: 2. Germline V gives CDR1 SEHNR, CDR2 FQNEAQ (reference sequence). The CDR3 length is 12 residues. For the CDR3, the DNA is TGTGCCAGCAGCCAGGGGGTTTACGAGCAGTACTTC. It translates to CASSQGVYEQYF.

The V call is TRBV6-1, the J call TRBJ1-5, with D tentatively TRBD1 (5 bases). The CDR3 consists of 15 residues. Trimming stripped 3 bases from V and 4 bases from J, with 13 bases between. Germline-derived CDR1 and CDR2 are MNHNS and SASEGT. The chain's CDR3 is CASSDMSGGNQPQHF. CDR3 bases: TGTGCCAGCAGTGATATGTCTGGGGGGAATCAGCCCCAGCATTTT.

This chain links TRBV7-9 with TRBJ2-1, with TRBD2 as a possible D gene (6 bases). The germline gives CDR1 SEHNR, CDR2 FQNEAQ (reference sequence). Trimming took 5 bases from V and 4 from J, leaving 18 bases between them. This CDR3 has 16 amino acids. CDR3 DNA sequence: TGTGCCAGCAGCCCATCGGTCGGGAGAGCTTACAATGAGCAGTTCTTC. The encoded protein is CASSPSVGRAYNEQFF.

J is TRBJ1-1 and V is TRBV30, with 8 nucleotides matching TRBD1. Germline CDR1 GTSNPN, CDR2 SVGIG (reference sequence). Trimming at V came to 4 bases and at J to 5 bases, leaving 12 bases not matched to a gene. The CDR3 is 15 residues long. This chain's CDR3 is CAWNGQGRSWTEAFF. CDR3 in DNA: TGTGCCTGGAACGGACAGGGAAGGTCGTGGACTGAAGCTTTCTTT.

This clone came up once. The rearrangement uses TRBV2 and TRBJ2-1, with a possible D match to TRBD1 (6 bases). Germline V gene sequence: CDR1 SNHLY, CDR2 FYNNEI. The CDR3 is 12 amino acids. Trimming took off 4 bases at V and 8 bases at J, with 9 bases between the two ends. CDR3 loop: CASSAQGYEQFF. The CDR3 nucleotides are TGTGCCAGCAGTGCACAGGGCTATGAGCAGTTCTTC.

This rearrangement joins TRBV28 to TRBJ2-7, with TRBD2 matching over 10 bases. J was trimmed by 2 bases and V by 3 bases; bases with no gene match: 16. The CDR3 loop spans 19 amino acids. CDR1 and CDR2 (germline): MDHEN, SYDVKM. The CDR3: CASSLPLTSGIGGAYEQYF. For the CDR3, the DNA is TGTGCCAGCAGTTTGCCTCTCACTAGCGGGATAGGGGGGGCCTACGAGCAGTACTTC.

This chain uses TRBV28 with TRBJ1-1, with 7 bases aligning to TRBD1. The CDR3 consists of 16 residues. Trimming at V came to 3 bases and at J to 6 bases, leaving 13 bases not matched to a gene. The germline V gene has CDR1 MDHEN and CDR2 SYDVKM. CDR3 bases: TGTGCCAGCAGTTTCCTAACTAAGACAGGGACATCTGAAGCTTTCTTT. Translation gives CASSFLTKTGTSEAFF.

This rearrangement joins TRBV27 to TRBJ2-1, with 14 nucleotides matching TRBD2. This CDR3 comprises 16 residues. The ends lost 5 bases at V and 9 bases at J; junction bases unmatched: 9. Germline V gene sequence: CDR1 MNHEY, CDR2 SMNVEV (reference sequence). The CDR3 nucleotides read TGTGCCAGCAGTCCACGGACTAGCGGGAGGCCCAGTGAGCAGTTCTTC. Protein product: CASSPRTSGRPSEQFF.

This chain joins TRBV30 and TRBJ2-7, with D tentatively TRBD1 (6 bases). The CDR3 extends over 14 amino acids. V dropped 0 bases and J dropped 3 bases, with 12 bases sitting between them. From germline, CDR1 is GTSNPN and CDR2 SVGIG (reference sequence). CDR3 protein: CAWSVGGRRYEQYF. CDR3 sequence (DNA): TGTGCCTGGAGTGTTGGGGGCCGACGCTACGAGCAGTACTTC.

The V and J genes are TRBV28 and TRBJ2-7; TRBD1 aligns across 9 bases. Trimming removed 2 bases from V and 5 bases from J; junction bases left unmatched: 7. CDR1 MDHEN and CDR2 SYDVKM come from the germline V gene. The CDR3 has 15 residues. CDR3 DNA sequence: TGTGCCAGCAGTTTACCGGGACAGGGAGGCCACGAGCAGTACTTC. Translation: CASSLPGQGGHEQYF.

The rearrangement joins TRBV9 to TRBJ1-1; TRBD1 agrees at 8 bases. The CDR3 is 19 amino acids. From germline, CDR1 is SGDLS and CDR2 YYNGEE. After removal of 0 bases from V and 3 bases from J, the junction contained 16 bases not matched to a gene. The CDR3 DNA is TGTGCCAGCAGCGTAGGGGCTACGACGGGACAGGTCGTGGACACTGAAGCTTTCTTT. Translated, it gives CASSVGATTGQVVDTEAFF. The complete variable domain, with remaining parts taken from reference TRBV9 and TRBJ1-1, reads DSGVTQTPKHLITATGQRVTLRCSPRSGDLSVYWYQQSLDQGLQFLIQYYNGEERAKGNILERFSAQQFPDLHSELNLSSLELGDSALYFCASSVGATTGQVVDTEAFFGQGTRLTVV.

The chain joins TRBV5-4 to TRBJ1-4, with 8 bases that match TRBD1. The CDR3 has 15 amino acids. With V trimmed by 3 bases and J by 9 bases, 10 bases remained unmatched. CDR1 SGHNT and CDR2 YYREEE come from the germline V gene (reference sequence). The CDR3 DNA follows: TGTGCCAGCAGCTCCTACGGGGACAGGAAGAAAAAACTGTTTTTT. It is translated as CASSSYGDRKKKLFF.

The chain employs TRBV4-2 and TRBJ2-7, with TRBD1 matching 9 bases. From germline, CDR1 is LGHNA and CDR2 YNFKEQ. The J segment lost 6 bases and the V segment lost 4 bases, leaving 4 bases of the junction unmatched. This CDR3 spans 13 amino acids. This chain's CDR3 is CASSPGQGIEQYF. In DNA, the CDR3 is TGTGCCAGCAGCCCCGGACAGGGGATCGAGCAGTACTTC.

This chain links TRBV29-1 with TRBJ1-1; possible D gene TRBD1, 5 bases. There are 13 residues in the CDR3. V lost 7 bases and J 0 bases, leaving 12 bases between the germline ends. Per germline, CDR1 SQVTM and CDR2 ANQGSEA. The CDR3 protein is CSARQDMNTEAFF. DNA for the CDR3: TGCAGCGCCCGGCAGGACATGAACACTGAAGCTTTCTTT.

On this clone: The final CDR3 position lacks the conserved phenylalanine or tryptophan, pointing to a likely read error. The DNA is left out, because the CDR3 cannot be placed on it with certainty; the CDR3 is given as TCRdb lists it. The chain employs TRBV18 and TRBJ1-1; TRBD1 is taken as the D call from the table, unchecked against the DNA. Per the germline V gene, CDR1 is KGHSH and CDR2 is LQKENI. The CDR3 spans 11 amino acids, including both terminal residues. CDR3 amino acids: CASSPPVRVQS.

The chain links TRBV19 to TRBJ2-6, with D maybe TRBD1 (5 bases). V gave up 3 bases and J gave up 2 bases, with 14 bases separating them. The V gene's germline CDR1 is LNHDA and CDR2 SQIVND (reference sequence). CDR3 size: 17 residues. The CDR3 reads CASSIAQGLAGANVLTF. The CDR3 DNA follows: TGTGCCAGTAGTATCGCCCAGGGCCTCGCTGGGGCCAACGTCCTGACTTTC.

This clone was found once. The J gene is TRBJ1-5, the V gene TRBV19, with TRBD1 identical over 12 bases. The CDR3 length is 15 residues. Looked up from germline, CDR1 is LNHDA and CDR2 is SQIVND (reference sequence). The trim removed 4 bases at V and 6 bases at J, leaving 4 bases unmatched. DNA of the CDR3: TGTGCCAGTAGTACCGGGACAGGGGGCGGTCAGCCCCAGCATTTT. Its protein is CASSTGTGGGQPQHF.

V and J are TRBV18 and TRBJ2-6, with 10 bases aligning to TRBD1. CDR1 is KGHSH, CDR2 LQKENI, per germline. This CDR3 comprises 16 residues. Losses at the gene ends were 6 bases for V and 0 bases for J; bases not matched to a gene: 2. CDR3 loop: CASSDRGLSGANVLTF. CDR3 coding DNA: TGTGCCAGCTCCGACAGGGGGCTCTCTGGGGCCAACGTCCTGACTTTC.

This chain uses TRBV10-2 with TRBJ2-3; 8 bases fit TRBD1. Germline loops: CDR1 WSHSY, CDR2 SAAADI. With 3 bases clipped from V and 8 bases from J, the junction kept 13 bases outside the gene matches. The CDR3 has 16 residues. CDR3 nucleotide sequence: TGCGCCAGCAGTGATTTGGGGACAGGAGGCCGTGGTACGCAGTATTTT. Translating it yields CASSDLGTGGRGTQYF.